Included here is one TCR beta chain sequence, with context. Its specificity is unknown. This sample is part of a study of T cell responses to AZD1222 COVID-19 vaccine. Study details: Second-dose intervals of approximately 4 or approximately 12 weeks were pooled.

Whole-study findings and limits: Reportedly, nearly half the spike-specific TCRs target unmutated variant regions. Repertoire sampling happened only post peak T cell response. Most donors were white British, females outnumbered males, and clonal diversity was possibly underestimated.

Sequenced by immunoSEQ multiplex PCR; TCRdb stores in-frame clones only, minus some. The sample lists 95,000 to 100,000 clones; roughly 90% were seen once. CDR1 LGHNA and CDR2 YSLEER come from the germline V gene. The CDR3 has 15 amino acids. The V and J ends lost 0 bases and 1 base respectively, with 9 bases between them. This chain joins TRBV4-3 and TRBJ1-1; no firm D call. This receptor was obtained from an adult in good health. The specimen comprised peripheral blood, sampled on day 0 of AZD1222 vaccination. As DNA, the CDR3 is TGCGCCAGCAGCCAAGAACCCCTATCGAACACTGAAGCTTTCTTT. Translated, it gives CASSQEPLSNTEAFF.